Below, 15 T cell receptor beta chains from the same sample are listed, as sequenced in a study of T-cell memory formation after mild COVID-19 (dated by TCRdb to the early 2020s). The library was prepared using 5' RACE. Sequencing relied on an Illumina NovaSeq 6000. TCRdb's own reprocessing of the public reads used fastp at Q25 and MiXCR and kept productive beta chains. Every entry covers one CDR3 protein and lists the most common genes and DNA from its rows. The sample table records fewer than 150,000 distinct CDR3 sequences; about 20% of these occur just once. The ten biggest clones cover roughly 40% of the sample. Sequencing was done on a sample of PBMCs or a T cell subset sorted from them (not recorded which). The receptors were gathered from a man aged 18 to 29 who had mild COVID-19 (a few samples of this study predate the infection). The sample titles of this study are shuffled in the database, so cell type and time point are left out; the donor was told from shared clones.

This clonotype was observed many times. The genes are TRBV24-1 and TRBJ2-2, with 10 bases identical to TRBD1. Germline-derived CDR1 and CDR2 are KGHDR and SFDVKD. This CDR3 region has 13 residues. J lost 3 bases, V lost 9 bases, and 0 bases had no gene match. CDR3 residues: CATGTGDTGELFF. The CDR3 nucleotides read TGTGCCACCGGGACAGGGGACACCGGGGAGCTGTTTTTT.

The table lists this clonotype with a few counts. The V and J genes are TRBV7-2 and TRBJ1-1, with 7 bases that match TRBD1. The CDR3 contains 12 residues. Germline values: CDR1 SGHTA, CDR2 FQGNSA. Trimming removed 5 bases from V and 3 bases from J; junction bases left unmatched: 0. The CDR3 protein is CASSQGDTEAFF. In DNA form, the CDR3 reads TGTGCCAGCAGCCAGGGGGACACTGAAGCTTTCTTT.

The rearrangement uses TRBV7-3 and TRBJ2-5; D is perhaps TRBD1 or TRBD2 (5 bases each). The CDR3 sequence is 13 residues long. In germline, CDR1 is SGHTA, CDR2 FQGTGA. V lost 3 bases and J lost 3, with 8 bases in between. The CDR3 DNA reads as TGTGCCAGCAGCTTTTTGGGGGAAGAGACCCAGTACTTC. It is translated as CASSFLGEETQYF.

This chain connects TRBV20-1 to TRBJ1-6; D not resolved. CDR1 is DFQATT, CDR2 SNEGSKA, per germline (reference sequence). The V and J ends lost 5 bases and 13 bases respectively, with 15 bases between them. The CDR3 sequence is 12 residues long. The CDR3 loop reads CSARTWTSPLHF. The CDR3, as DNA: TGCAGTGCTCGCACATGGACTTCGCCCCTCCACTTT.

This clonotype was found a few times. The chain combines TRBV12-3 or TRBV12-4 with TRBJ1-1; D is undetermined. Trimming shortened V by 6 bases and J by 0 bases, and 8 bases separated the two germline ends. The CDR3 sequence is 13 residues long. The CDR3 DNA sequence: TGTGCCAGCAGGGGAAGTATGAACACTGAAGCTTTCTTT. Its protein is CASRGSMNTEAFF.

The genes are TRBV4-1 and TRBJ1-4; the D is unclear. Looked up from germline, CDR1 is MGHRA and CDR2 is YSYEKL. Trimming left V 0 bases short and J 0 bases short, with 14 bases between. This CDR3 is built from 18 residues. Here the CDR3 reads CASSQEDRRASTNEKLFF. The CDR3 nucleotides read TGCGCCAGCAGCCAAGAGGATCGACGAGCTTCAACTAATGAAAAACTGTTTTTT.

The V call is TRBV7-6, the J call TRBJ2-1; possible D gene TRBD1, 6 bases. This CDR3 region has 14 residues. Deletions cut 2 bases from V and 5 bases from J, with 10 bases between. The germline gives CDR1 SGHVS, CDR2 FNYEAQ. CDR3 loop: CASSLMAGDNEQFF. DNA of the CDR3: TGTGCCAGCAGCTTAATGGCAGGGGACAATGAGCAGTTCTTC.

V usage is TRBV18 and J usage is TRBJ1-1; D is unresolved. Germline CDR1 KGHSH, CDR2 LQKENI. The CDR3 is made up of 15 amino acids. The germline V and J ends were trimmed by 0 bases and 5 bases, with 13 bases remaining between them. The CDR3 DNA sequence: TGTGCCAGCTCACCACCGCCCCCTGGAGAGACTGAAGCTTTCTTT. This translates into CASSPPPPGETEAFF. Looking up the rest from reference TRBV18 and TRBJ1-1 gives the full variable domain: NAGVMQNPRHLVRRRGQEARLRCSPMKGHSHVYWYRQLPEEGLKFMVYLQKENIIDESGMPKERFSAEFPKEGPSILRIQQVVRGDSAAYFCASSPPPPGETEAFFGQGTRLTVV.

As for this clonotype: The junction does not match germline at one end; this may be a read error. The V call is TRBV5-1, the J call TRBJ2-1; 9 bases match TRBD1. Germline V gives CDR1 SGHRS, CDR2 YFSETQ. The CDR3 covers 16 residues. The CDR3 is CASSRTQGARRDEQLF. CDR3 coding DNA: TGCGCCAGCAGCCGAACACAGGGGGCGCGACGGGATGAGCAGTTATTC.

About this clonotype: Possible read error: a much larger clone is one base away. This chain uses TRBV6-5 with TRBJ2-1; 12 nucleotides line up with TRBD2. The CDR3 is 15 amino acids. The ends lost 4 bases at V and 2 bases at J; junction bases unmatched: 0. Germline V gene data show CDR1 as MNHEY and CDR2 as SVGAGI. The CDR3 is CASSWTSGAYNEQFF. DNA of the CDR3: TGTGCCAGCAGTTGGACTAGCGGGGCCTACAATGAGCAGTTCTTC.

The rearrangement uses TRBV7-9 and TRBJ2-1, with D hard to call. This CDR3 is built from 14 residues. Trimming shortened V by 3 bases and J by 8 bases, and 14 bases separated the two germline ends. From germline, CDR1 is SEHNR and CDR2 FQNEAQ (reference sequence). DNA of the CDR3: TGTGCCAGCAGCTTGGCTACAGTACGGGATGAGCAGTTCTTC. Its protein is CASSLATVRDEQFF.

This rearrangement joins TRBV7-2 to TRBJ1-2; 12 bases align to TRBD1. CDR3 size: 16 residues. Germline CDR1 and CDR2: SGHTA and FQGNSA. Trimming at V came to 3 bases and at J to 4 bases, leaving 6 bases not matched to a gene. The CDR3 sequence is CASSFAGTGGRYGYTF. The CDR3 bases are TGTGCCAGCAGCTTCGCCGGGACAGGGGGCCGCTATGGCTACACCTTC.

The V call is TRBV7-2, the J call TRBJ2-3, with TRBD2 matching over 12 bases. The CDR3 contains 15 residues. Per germline, CDR1 SGHTA and CDR2 FQGNSA. The V and J ends lost 5 bases and 4 bases, in that order; junction bases with no gene match: 4. The CDR3 loop is CASSVTSGGSDTQYF. DNA for the CDR3: TGTGCCAGCAGCGTGACTAGCGGGGGCTCAGATACGCAGTATTTT.

This clonotype was counted a few times. The genes are TRBV29-1 and TRBJ1-2; D gene uncertain. V dropped 7 bases and J dropped 3 bases, with 12 bases sitting between them. Germline-derived CDR1 and CDR2 are SQVTM and ANQGSEA. This CDR3 contains 12 residues. CDR3 amino acids: CSAYIPHYGYTF. The DNA for the CDR3 is TGCAGCGCCTACATACCCCACTATGGCTACACCTTC. Full variable domain (rest looked up from reference TRBV29-1 and TRBJ1-2): SAVISQKPSRDICQRGTSLTIQCQVDSQVTMMFWYRQQPGQSLTLIATANQGSEATYESGFVIDKFPISRPNLTFSTLTVSNMSPEDSSIYLCSAYIPHYGYTFGSGTRLTVV.

This clonotype was counted between two and nine times. This rearrangement joins TRBV4-1 to TRBJ2-3; TRBD1 or TRBD2 may be the D gene (5 bases each). Trimming stripped 2 bases from V and 7 bases from J, with 19 bases between. The CDR3 runs 16 residues. Looked up from germline, CDR1 is MGHRA and CDR2 is YSYEKL. CDR3: CASSQRLLRDEHTQYF. Here the CDR3 DNA reads TGCGCCAGCAGCCAACGACTCTTGAGGGACGAGCATACGCAGTATTTT.